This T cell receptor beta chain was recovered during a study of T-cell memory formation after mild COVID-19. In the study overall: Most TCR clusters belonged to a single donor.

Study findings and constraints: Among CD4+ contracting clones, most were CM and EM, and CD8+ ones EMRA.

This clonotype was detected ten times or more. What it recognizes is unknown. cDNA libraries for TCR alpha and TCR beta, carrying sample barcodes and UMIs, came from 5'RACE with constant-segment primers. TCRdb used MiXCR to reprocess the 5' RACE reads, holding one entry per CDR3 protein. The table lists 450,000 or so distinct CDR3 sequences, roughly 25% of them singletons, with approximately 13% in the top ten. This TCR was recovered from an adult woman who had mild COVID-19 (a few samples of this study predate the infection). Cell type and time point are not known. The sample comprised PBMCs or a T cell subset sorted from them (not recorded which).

As DNA, the CDR3 is TGTGCCAGCAGCTCACGGACAGGGTACTACGAGCAGTACTTC. Protein: CASSSRTGYYEQYF. The rearrangement joins TRBV7-8 to TRBJ2-7; 8 bases line up with TRBD1. Unmatched junction bases numbered 5, after V lost 4 bases and J lost 3 bases. Germline-derived CDR1 and CDR2 are SGHVS and FQNEAQ. There are 14 residues in the CDR3.